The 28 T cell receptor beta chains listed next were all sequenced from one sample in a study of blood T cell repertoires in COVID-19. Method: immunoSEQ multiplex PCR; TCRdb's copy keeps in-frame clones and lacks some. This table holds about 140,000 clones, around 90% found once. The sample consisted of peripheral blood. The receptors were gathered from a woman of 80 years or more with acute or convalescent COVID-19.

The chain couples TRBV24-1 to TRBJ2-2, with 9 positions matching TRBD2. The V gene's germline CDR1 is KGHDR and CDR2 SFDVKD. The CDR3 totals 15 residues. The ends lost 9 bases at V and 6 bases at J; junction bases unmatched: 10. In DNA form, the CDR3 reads TGTGCCACCGCCCCGGCGGGGGGGCCCTCCGGGGAGCTGTTTTTT. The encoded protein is CATAPAGGPSGELFF.

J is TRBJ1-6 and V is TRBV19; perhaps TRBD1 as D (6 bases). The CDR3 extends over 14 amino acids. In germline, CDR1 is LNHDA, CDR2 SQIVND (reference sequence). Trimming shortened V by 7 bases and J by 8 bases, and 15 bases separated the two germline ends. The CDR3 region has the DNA TGTGCCAGTAATGTGGGGACATGGGATTCACCCCTCCACTTT. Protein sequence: CASNVGTWDSPLHF. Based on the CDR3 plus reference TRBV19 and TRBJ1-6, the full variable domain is DGGITQSPKYLFRKEGQNVTLSCEQNLNHDAMYWYRQDPGQGLRLIYYSQIVNDFQKGDIAEGYSVSREKKESFPLTVTSAQKNPTAFYLCASNVGTWDSPLHFGNGTRLTVT.

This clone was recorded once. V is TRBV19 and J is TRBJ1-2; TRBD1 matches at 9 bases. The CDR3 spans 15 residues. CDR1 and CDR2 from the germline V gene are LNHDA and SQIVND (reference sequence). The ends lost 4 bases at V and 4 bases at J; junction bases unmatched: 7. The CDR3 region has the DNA TGTGCCAGTAGTACTCCGGACAGGGGCATCTATGGCTACACCTTC. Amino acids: CASSTPDRGIYGYTF.

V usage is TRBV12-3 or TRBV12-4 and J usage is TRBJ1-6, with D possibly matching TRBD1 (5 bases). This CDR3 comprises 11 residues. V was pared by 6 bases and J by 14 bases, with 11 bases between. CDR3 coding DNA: TGTGCCAGCAGCCAGGGAGGGGCCCTCCACTTT. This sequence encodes CASSQGGALHF.

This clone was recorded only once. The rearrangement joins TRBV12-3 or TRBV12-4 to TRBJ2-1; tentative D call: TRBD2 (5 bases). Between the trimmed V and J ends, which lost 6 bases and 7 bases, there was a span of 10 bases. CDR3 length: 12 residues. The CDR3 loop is CASSGDVNEQFF. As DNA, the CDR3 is TGTGCCAGCAGCGGGGATGTGAATGAGCAGTTCTTC.

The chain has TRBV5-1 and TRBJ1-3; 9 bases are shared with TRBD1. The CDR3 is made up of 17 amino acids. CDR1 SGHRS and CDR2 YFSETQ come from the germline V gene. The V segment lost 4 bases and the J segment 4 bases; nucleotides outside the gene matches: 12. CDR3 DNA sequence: TGCGCCAGCAGCCGGCAAGAGAGGACAGGGGTAGGAAACACCATATATTTT. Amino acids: CASSRQERTGVGNTIYF.

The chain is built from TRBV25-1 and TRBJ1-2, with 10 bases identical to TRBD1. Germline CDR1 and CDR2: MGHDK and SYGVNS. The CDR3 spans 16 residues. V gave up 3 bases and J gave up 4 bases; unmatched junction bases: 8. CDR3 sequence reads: CASSDVGTGEVYGYTF. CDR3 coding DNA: TGTGCCAGCAGTGACGTCGGGACAGGGGAGGTCTATGGCTACACCTTC.

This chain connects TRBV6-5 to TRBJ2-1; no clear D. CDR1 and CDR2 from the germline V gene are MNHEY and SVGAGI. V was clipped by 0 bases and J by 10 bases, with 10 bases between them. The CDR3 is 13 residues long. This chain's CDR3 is CASSYSGAREQFF. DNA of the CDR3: TGTGCCAGCAGTTACTCCGGAGCGCGAGAGCAGTTCTTC.

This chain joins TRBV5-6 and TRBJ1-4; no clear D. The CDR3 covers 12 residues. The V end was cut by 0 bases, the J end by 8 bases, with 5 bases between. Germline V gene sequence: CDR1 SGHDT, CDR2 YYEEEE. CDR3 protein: CASSLAGEKLFF. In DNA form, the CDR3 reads TGTGCCAGCAGCTTGGCCGGGGAAAAACTGTTTTTT.

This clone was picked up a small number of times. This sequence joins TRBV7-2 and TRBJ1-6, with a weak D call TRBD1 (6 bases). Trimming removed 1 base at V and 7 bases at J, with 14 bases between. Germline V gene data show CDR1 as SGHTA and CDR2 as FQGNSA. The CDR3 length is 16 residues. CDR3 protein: CASSLGVLGANSPLHF. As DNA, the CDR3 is TGTGCCAGCAGCTTAGGGGTTTTGGGGGCAAATTCACCCCTCCACTTT.

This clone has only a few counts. CDR3 nucleotide sequence: TGTGCCAGCAGCTTAGTTACACCAAACACTGAAGCTTTCTTT. As protein: CASSLVTPNTEAFF. The chain couples TRBV7-8 to TRBJ1-1, with D unclear. CDR1 and CDR2 (germline): SGHVS, FQNEAQ. This CDR3 comprises 14 residues. Trimming took 1 base from V and 2 from J, leaving 8 bases between them.

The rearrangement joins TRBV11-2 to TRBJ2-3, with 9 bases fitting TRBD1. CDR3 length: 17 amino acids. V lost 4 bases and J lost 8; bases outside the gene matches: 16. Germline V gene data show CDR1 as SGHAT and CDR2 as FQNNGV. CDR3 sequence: CASSSSRTGAFRATQYF. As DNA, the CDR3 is TGTGCCAGCAGCTCCAGCCGGACAGGGGCCTTCAGGGCTACGCAGTATTTT.

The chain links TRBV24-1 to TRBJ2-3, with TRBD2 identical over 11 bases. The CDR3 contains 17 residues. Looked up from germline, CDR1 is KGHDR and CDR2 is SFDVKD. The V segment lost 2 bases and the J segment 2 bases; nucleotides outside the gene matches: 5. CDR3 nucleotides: TGTGCCACCAGTGATTACACTAGCGGGGGCCTCACAGATACGCAGTATTTT. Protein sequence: CATSDYTSGGLTDTQYF.

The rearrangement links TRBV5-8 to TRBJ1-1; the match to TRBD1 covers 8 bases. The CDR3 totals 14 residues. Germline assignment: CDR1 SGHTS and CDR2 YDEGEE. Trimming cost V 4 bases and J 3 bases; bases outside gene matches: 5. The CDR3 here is CASSRGGQDTEAFF. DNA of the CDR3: TGTGCCAGCAGCCGTGGGGGACAGGACACTGAAGCTTTCTTT.

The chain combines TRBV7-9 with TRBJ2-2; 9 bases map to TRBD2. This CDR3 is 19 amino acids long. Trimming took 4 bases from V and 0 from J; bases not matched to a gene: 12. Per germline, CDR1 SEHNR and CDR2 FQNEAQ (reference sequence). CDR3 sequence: CASSSPRPGGGANTGELFF. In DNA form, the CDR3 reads TGTGCCAGCAGCTCACCCCGACCGGGCGGGGGGGCGAACACCGGGGAGCTGTTTTTT.

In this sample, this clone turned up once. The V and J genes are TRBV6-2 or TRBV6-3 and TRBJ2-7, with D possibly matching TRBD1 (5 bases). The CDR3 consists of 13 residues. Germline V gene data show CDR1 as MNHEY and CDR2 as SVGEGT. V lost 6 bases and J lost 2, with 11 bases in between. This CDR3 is CASSQTGTYEQYF. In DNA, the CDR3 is TGTGCCAGCAGCCAAACAGGTACCTACGAGCAGTACTTC.

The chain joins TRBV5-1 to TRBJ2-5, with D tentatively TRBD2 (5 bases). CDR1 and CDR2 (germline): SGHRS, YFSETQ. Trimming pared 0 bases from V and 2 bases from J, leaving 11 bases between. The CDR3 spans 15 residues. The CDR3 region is CASSLDPGLQETQYF. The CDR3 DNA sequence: TGCGCCAGCAGCTTGGATCCGGGATTGCAAGAGACCCAGTACTTC.

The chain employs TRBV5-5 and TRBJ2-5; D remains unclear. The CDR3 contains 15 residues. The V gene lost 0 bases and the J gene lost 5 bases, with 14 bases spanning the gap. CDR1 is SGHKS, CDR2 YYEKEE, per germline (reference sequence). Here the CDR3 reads CASSLGISSGETQYF. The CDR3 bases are TGTGCCAGCAGCTTGGGGATAAGTTCCGGGGAGACCCAGTACTTC.

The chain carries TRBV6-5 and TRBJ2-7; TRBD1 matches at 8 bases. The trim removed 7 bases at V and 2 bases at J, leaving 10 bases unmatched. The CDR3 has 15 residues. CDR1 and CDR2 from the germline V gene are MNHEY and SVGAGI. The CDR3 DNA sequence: TGTGCCAGCACCCCCGGTCAGGGGGCCACCTACGAGCAGTACTTC. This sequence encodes CASTPGQGATYEQYF.

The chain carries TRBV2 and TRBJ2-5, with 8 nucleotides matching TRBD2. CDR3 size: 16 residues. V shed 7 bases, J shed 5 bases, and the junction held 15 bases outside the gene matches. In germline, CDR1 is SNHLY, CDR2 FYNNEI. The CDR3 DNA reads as TGTGCCAGCAAGAGATTTTCGAGCGGGGGAGGGGAGACCCAGTACTTC. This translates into CASKRFSSGGGETQYF.

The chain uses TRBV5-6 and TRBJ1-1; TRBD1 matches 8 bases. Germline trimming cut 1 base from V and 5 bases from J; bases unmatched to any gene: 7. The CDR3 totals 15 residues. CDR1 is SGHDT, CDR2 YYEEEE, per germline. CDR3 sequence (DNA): TGTGCCAGCAGCTTGTCAGGGGGCAGAAGAACTGAAGCTTTCTTT. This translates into CASSLSGGRRTEAFF.

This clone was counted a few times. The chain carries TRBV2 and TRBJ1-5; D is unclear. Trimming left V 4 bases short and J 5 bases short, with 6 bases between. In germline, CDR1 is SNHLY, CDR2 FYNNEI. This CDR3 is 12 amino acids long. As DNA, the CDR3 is TGTGCCAGCAGTGGCGAGGATCAGCCCCAGCATTTT. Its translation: CASSGEDQPQHF.

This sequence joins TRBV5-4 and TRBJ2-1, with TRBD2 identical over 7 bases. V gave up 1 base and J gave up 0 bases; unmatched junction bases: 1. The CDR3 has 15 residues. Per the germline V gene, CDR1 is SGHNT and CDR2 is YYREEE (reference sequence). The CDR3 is CASSLPGGSYNEQFF. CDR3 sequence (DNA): TGTGCCAGCAGCTTGCCGGGGGGCTCCTACAATGAGCAGTTCTTC.

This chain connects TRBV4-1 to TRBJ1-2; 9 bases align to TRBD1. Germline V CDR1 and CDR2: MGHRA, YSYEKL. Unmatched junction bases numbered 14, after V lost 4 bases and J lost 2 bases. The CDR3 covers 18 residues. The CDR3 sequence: CASSPGQGTRLRNYGYTF. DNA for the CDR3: TGCGCCAGCAGCCCGGGACAGGGTACGAGGTTACGGAACTATGGCTACACCTTC.

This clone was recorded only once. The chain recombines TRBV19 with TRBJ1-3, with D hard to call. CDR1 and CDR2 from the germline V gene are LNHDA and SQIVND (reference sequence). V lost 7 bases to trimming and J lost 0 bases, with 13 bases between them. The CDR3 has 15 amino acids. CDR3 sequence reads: CASIRGTNSGNTIYF. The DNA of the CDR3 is TGTGCCAGTATCCGAGGCACTAACTCTGGAAACACCATATATTTT. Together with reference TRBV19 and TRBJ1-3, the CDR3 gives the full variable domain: DGGITQSPKYLFRKEGQNVTLSCEQNLNHDAMYWYRQDPGQGLRLIYYSQIVNDFQKGDIAEGYSVSREKKESFPLTVTSAQKNPTAFYLCASIRGTNSGNTIYFGEGSWLTVV.

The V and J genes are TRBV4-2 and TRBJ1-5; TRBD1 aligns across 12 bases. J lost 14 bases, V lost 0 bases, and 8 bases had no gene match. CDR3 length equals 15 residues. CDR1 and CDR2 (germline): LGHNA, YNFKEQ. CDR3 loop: CASSQDGGTGGEEHF. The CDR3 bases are TGTGCCAGCAGCCAAGATGGCGGGACAGGGGGCGAGGAGCATTTT.

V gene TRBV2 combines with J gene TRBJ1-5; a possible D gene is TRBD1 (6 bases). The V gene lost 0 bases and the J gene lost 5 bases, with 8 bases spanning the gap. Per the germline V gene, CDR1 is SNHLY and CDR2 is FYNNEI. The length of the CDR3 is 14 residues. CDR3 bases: TGTGCCAGCAGTGAAGCGAACAGGGATCAGCCCCAGCATTTT. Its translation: CASSEANRDQPQHF.

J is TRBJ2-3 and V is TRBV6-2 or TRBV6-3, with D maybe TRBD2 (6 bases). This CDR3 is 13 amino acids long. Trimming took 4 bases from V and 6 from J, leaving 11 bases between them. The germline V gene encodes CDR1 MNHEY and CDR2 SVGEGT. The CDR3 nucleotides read TGTGCCAGCAGTTCTCCGGGAGCCGATACGCAGTATTTT. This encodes CASSSPGADTQYF.